The source of this TCR beta chain is a study of blood T cell repertoires in COVID-19. The CDR3 has 16 amino acids. Trimming removed 0 bases from V and 5 bases from J; junction bases left unmatched: 7. CDR1 is LNHNV and CDR2 is YYDKDF in the germline V gene (reference sequence). Method: immunoSEQ multiplex PCR; TCRdb's copy keeps in-frame clones and lacks some. Among around 370,000 clones listed, approximately 89% were seen once. The receptor comes from a woman under 30 who had recovered from COVID-19. The chain links TRBV15 to TRBJ2-1; 7 bases match TRBD2. The sample comprised peripheral blood. CDR3 residues: CATSRDGGRADNEQFF. In DNA form, the CDR3 reads TGTGCCACCAGCAGAGATGGAGGGAGGGCCGACAATGAGCAGTTCTTC.